The entry below gives a single T cell receptor (beta chain) sequence along with its context. Its target antigen remains unknown. Nothing much larger sits one base from this clone, and base qualities are not available. TCR CDR3 regions were amplified from genomic DNA by multiplex PCR using the deep immunoSEQ assay. For each cell subset, the extracted genomic DNA was distributed evenly across all wells of several immunoSEQ 96-well plates, and each plate served as one replicate. For sorted subsets, roughly 0.2 ug genomic DNA, equal to some 28,000 T cell genomes, was loaded into each replicate PCR. The purified libraries were quantified using a Qubit 3.0 fluorometer, sized with a Bioanalyzer 2100, and then quantified again using the KAPA Library Quantification kit. Every immunoSEQ 96-well plate was sequenced on a dedicated single-read 150-cycle Illumina NextSeq 550 flow cell. The authors' pipeline ran thus. The immunoSEQ output contained only junctional sequences without quality scores, so filtering could not match that applied to full-length reads. To assign V/J genes and CDR3, sequences were annotated using PyIR, a Python wrapper for IgBLAST v1.9, with IMGT germline references. Reads were removed for weak V/J assignments (E-value above 1e-6), missing CDR3, stop codons, out-of-frame junctions, or ambiguous translated residues. V3J clonotypes were defined by identical inferred V gene, J gene, and CDR3 amino acid sequence. Percentage overlap between repertoires was calculated by dividing the number of shared unique clonotypes by the size of the smaller repertoire. Repertoire richness was assessed with RTK rarefaction, the Chao1 estimator, and Recon v2.1 estimates of unobserved clonotypes. OLGA was used to compute generation probabilities for all TCRbeta clonotypes that the gDNA method yielded from a handful of donors. TCRdb limited this immuneACCESS table to in-frame rearrangements with V and J called. A share of clones is missing; checked studies link under half to unresolved V genes, and the rest is unexplained. Clone size and V and J calls were adopted from that table, with D and trimming inferred from the DNA. The sample yields fewer than 3 million clones; roughly 90% were counted once. Approximately 0.4% of the sample belongs to the ten largest clones.

This sample was included in a study of shared clonotypes between healthy human individuals (dated by TCRdb to 2018 to 2020). The study in broad terms: The cohort included a few men and a couple of women between 18 and 49 years of age. Different laboratories and diverse techniques were used to prepare libraries and sequence TCR repertoires, to increase sequencing depth and limit assay-specific biases. To estimate repertoire size and how much clonotype sharing occurs between individuals, the study deeply sequenced the blood TCR repertoires of roughly 5 healthy adults. For each donor, three plates each were used for CD4 naive and CD4 memory, two plates were used for CD8 naive, and one plate was used for CD8 memory. Between about 0.8 and 9 billion PBMCs per donor were obtained by leukapheresis. The research as a whole found: Compared with non-shared clonotypes, clonotypes shared by all four sorted-subset donors had higher generation probabilities. Sampling was limited to blood, and TCR repertoires in tissue likely differ from TCR repertoires in blood. The small number of donors limited the genetic and exposure-history diversity represented. Larger estimated clonotype richness was generally found for naive subsets than for memory subsets. Based on pairwise subsampling, the degree of clonotype sharing among donors was expected to be affected by sequencing depth. Across several donors, about 5% of naive CD4, roughly 3.4% of naive CD8, around 2.5% of memory CD4, and 0.4% to 0.45% of memory CD8 clonotypes were shared. Even with the large sequencing depth, rarefaction of the sorted-subset datasets indicated that sequencing was incomplete.

Donors were healthy HIV-negative adults with no recently reported acute infections or vaccinations. Every donor was a Caucasian adult residing in Nashville, Tennessee, USA. CD4+ T cells were enriched through magnetic negative selection, after which naive cells were positively selected on CD45RA and the remaining negative fraction served as the memory subset. After blood collection by leukapheresis, PBMCs were isolated using Ficoll-Histopaque density gradient centrifugation and then cryopreserved in the vapor phase of liquid nitrogen. Analytical flow cytometry was used to check the purity and quantity of each magnetically sorted T cell population. Each sorted fraction had its genomic DNA isolated and then quantified by UV absorbance on a Nanodrop 2000c. Between the V and J ends, shortened by 4 bases and 7 bases respectively, the junction contains 17 bases. The CDR3 goes from the cysteine to the phenylalanine over 15 residues. Only the CDR3 DNA stays, 45 bases, in frame from base 1. Taken from the germline V gene, the CDR1 and CDR2 loops are SGHDT and YYEEEE.

The TCR comes from a man younger than 35 in good health. Some clones in this sample may be carry-over from other donors' samples. Here the chain combines TRBV5-6 and TRBJ1-4; the D segment could be TRBD1, given 5 matching bases. The sample was naive CD4+ T cells from PBMCs. This specimen's cell subset or site label, per the study, means: CD45RA+ positively selected. The CDR3 region has the sequence CASSRRGSGGEKLFF. At the DNA level, the sequence is TGTGCCAGCAGCCGTCGGGGCTCCGGGGGTGAAAAACTGTTTTTT.